This record looks at one TCR beta chain sequence and its context. The junction departs from germline at one end; a sequencing error may be responsible. The template was RNA from unsorted bulk tissue. The data were taken from a study of tumor and adjacent non-tumor tissue in lung cancer. TCRbeta libraries were built with three rounds of nested PCR, modified from ARM-PCR. TCRdb recomputed calls from the multiplex PCR reads with MiXCR, one row per CDR3 protein. Of approximately 110,000 distinct CDR3 sequences detected, 75% appear once; the ten largest clones hold 35% to 40%. The sample was lung tumor tissue. This clonotype was sampled from a woman aged 55-69 years with non-small cell lung cancer.

The CDR3 protein is CVSSLALYTNTGELFF. The CDR3 DNA follows: TGTGTCAGCAGCTTAGCCTTATACACGAACACCGGGGAGCTGTTTTTT. The chain employs TRBV11-1 and TRBJ2-2; D is unresolved. Germline CDR1 is SGHAT and CDR2 is FQDESV (reference sequence). The CDR3 has 16 amino acids.